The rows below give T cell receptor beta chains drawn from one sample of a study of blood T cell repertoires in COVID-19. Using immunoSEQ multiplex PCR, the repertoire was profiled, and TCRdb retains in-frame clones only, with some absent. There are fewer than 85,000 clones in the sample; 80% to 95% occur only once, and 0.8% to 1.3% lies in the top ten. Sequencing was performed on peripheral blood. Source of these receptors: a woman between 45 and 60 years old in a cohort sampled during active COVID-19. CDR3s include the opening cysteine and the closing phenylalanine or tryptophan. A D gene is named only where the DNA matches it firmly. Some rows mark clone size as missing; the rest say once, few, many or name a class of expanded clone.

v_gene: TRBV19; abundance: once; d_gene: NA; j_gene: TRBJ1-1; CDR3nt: TGTGCCAGTACTGTGGGACAGAACACTGAAGCTTTCTTT; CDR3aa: CASTVGQNTEAFF
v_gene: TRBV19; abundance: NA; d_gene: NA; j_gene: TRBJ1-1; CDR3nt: TGTGCCAGTAGTATATGGTCGGGGTCGAACACTGAAGCTTTCTTT; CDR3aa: CASSIWSGSNTEAFF
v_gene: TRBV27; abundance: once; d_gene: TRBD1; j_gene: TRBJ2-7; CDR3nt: TGTGCCAGCAGTTTGATGGGACAGAGCTCCTACGAGCAGTACTTC; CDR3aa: CASSLMGQSSYEQYF
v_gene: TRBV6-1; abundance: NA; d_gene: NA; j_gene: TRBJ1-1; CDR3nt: TGTGCCAGCAGTGAAGCGGCGGTGAACACTGAAGCTTTCTTT; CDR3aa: CASSEAAVNTEAFF
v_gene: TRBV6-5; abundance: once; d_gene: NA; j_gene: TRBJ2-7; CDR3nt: TGTGCCAGCAGCAGAAGCTCCTACGAGCAGTACTTC; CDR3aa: CASSRSSYEQYF
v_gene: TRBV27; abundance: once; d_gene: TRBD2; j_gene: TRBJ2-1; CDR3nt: TGTGCCAGCGGGCCCTTAGCGGGAGTAGGGTACAATGAGCAGTTCTTC; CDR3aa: CASGPLAGVGYNEQFF
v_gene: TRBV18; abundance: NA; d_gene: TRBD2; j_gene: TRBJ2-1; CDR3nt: TGTGCCAGCTCACTAGCGGGAGGTTCGGATGAGCAGTTCTTC; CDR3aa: CASSLAGGSDEQFF
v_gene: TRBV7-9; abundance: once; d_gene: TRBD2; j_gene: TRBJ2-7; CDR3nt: TGTGCCAGCAGCCCACTAGCGGGAGGCCAACCTGAGCAGTACTTC; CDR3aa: CASSPLAGGQPEQYF
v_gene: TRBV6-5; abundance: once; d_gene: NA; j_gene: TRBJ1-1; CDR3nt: TGTGCCAGCACCCCTATGAGGGGAGGCACTGAAGCTTTCTTT; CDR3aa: CASTPMRGGTEAFF
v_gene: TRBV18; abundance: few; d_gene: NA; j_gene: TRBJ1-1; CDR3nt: TGTGCCAGCTCATCCCGACCCAGACAGAACACTGAAGCTTTCTTT; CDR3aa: CASSSRPRQNTEAFF
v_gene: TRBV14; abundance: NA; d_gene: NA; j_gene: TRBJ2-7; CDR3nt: TGTGCCAGCAGCCAAAACAGGGGACTTAGCTACGAGCAGTACTTC; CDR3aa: CASSQNRGLSYEQYF
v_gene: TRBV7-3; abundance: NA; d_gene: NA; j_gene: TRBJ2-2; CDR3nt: TGTGCCAGCAGCTTAGTCCGAGGGAACACCGGGGAGCTGTTTTTT; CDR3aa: CASSLVRGNTGELFF
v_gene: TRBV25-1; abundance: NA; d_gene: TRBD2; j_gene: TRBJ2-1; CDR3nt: TGTGCCAGCAGTGGGGGACTAGCGGGAGGAAATGAGCAGTTCTTC; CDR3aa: CASSGGLAGGNEQFF
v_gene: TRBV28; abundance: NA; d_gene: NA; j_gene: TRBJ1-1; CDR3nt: TGTGCCAGCAGTTTACGGGGGAGTGGACGCACTGAAGCTTTCTTT; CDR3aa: CASSLRGSGRTEAFF
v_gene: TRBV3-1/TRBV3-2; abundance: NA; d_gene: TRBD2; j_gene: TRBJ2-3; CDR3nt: TGTGCCAGCAGCTCCCCCCCTCTAGCGGGAGGGCCCAGGTTTGATACGCAGTATTTT; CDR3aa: CASSSPPLAGGPRFDTQYF
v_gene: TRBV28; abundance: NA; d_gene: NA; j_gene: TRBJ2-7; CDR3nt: TGTGCCACCTCGCTTGCCGGGAGCTCCTACGAGCAGTACTTC; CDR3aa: CATSLAGSSYEQYF
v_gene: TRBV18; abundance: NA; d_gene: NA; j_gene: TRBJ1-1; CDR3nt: TGTGCCAGCTCACAGGCACAGGGTGGGTTGACTGAAGCTTTCTTT; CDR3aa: CASSQAQGGLTEAFF
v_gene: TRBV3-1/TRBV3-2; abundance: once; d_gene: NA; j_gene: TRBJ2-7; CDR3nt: TGTGCCAGCAGCCAAGCTTACTCTAGAGGAGGCGAGCAGTACTTC; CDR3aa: CASSQAYSRGGEQYF
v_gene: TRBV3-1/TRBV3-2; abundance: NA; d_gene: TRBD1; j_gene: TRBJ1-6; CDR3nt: TGTGCCAGCAGCCGGACAGGGGCCAGCTCCTATAATTCACCCCTCCACTTT; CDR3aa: CASSRTGASSYNSPLHF
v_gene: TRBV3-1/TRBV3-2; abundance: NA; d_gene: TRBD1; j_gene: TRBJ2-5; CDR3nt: TGTGCCAGCAGCCAAGCGACAGGGGCGGGGACCCAGTACTTC; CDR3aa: CASSQATGAGTQYF